Given below is one T cell receptor beta chain in context. Its target is not known. This specimen comes from a study of vaccination effects on CD4 cells after COVID-19. Study at large: Two doses of either BNT162b2 or mRNA-1273 were given to each participant. Study findings and constraints: Vaccine- and infection-induced clones showed marked clonal contraction late following vaccination.

Antigen-specific CD4+ T cell clonotypes were called by their expansion after viral peptide-pool culture in ViraFEST. Culture lasted 10 days before CD4+ T cell isolation. Nucleocapsid antibodies stayed negative before and after vaccination, showing no earlier SARS-CoV-2 infection. The table came from immunoSEQ multiplex PCR; TCRdb's copy has only in-frame clones and leaves some out. Of around 25,000 clones in the sample, approximately 72% were seen once. Germline values: CDR1 LGHNT, CDR2 FRNRAP. Trimming removed 0 bases at V and 5 bases at J, with 15 bases between. The CDR3 consists of 16 residues. This TCR derives from a human donor who received a COVID-19 vaccine. The chain has TRBV12-5 and TRBJ2-3; weak D call: TRBD2 (5 bases). The source material was CD4+ T cells from PBMCs cultured with SARS-CoV-2 spike peptides, sampled before COVID-19 vaccination. CDR3 sequence (DNA): TGTGCTAGTGGTTTGGTACTATCGCTAGCAGGAGATACGCAGTATTTT. Protein product: CASGLVLSLAGDTQYF.